The entry below gives a single T cell receptor (beta chain) sequence along with its context. The sample is drawn from a study of blood T cell repertoires in COVID-19. Study-wide context: COVID-19 samples, acute and convalescent, were from the United States, Italy and Spain. PBMCs, B-cell-depleted T cells, or T cells provided the cDNA or gDNA that made up the material.

Original analysis: Researchers report that nucleated cell counts were estimated from reference gene primer amplification. Generated by immunoSEQ multiplex PCR, the TCRdb table keeps only in-frame clones and is missing some. That table furnishes V, J and clone size, whereas the DNA furnished D and trimming. The sample gives around 56,000 clones, roughly 79% of which show up once; over 25% is in the top ten. V shed 5 bases and J 3 bases; nucleotides not matched to a gene: 8. The CDR3 covers 15 residues. Germline lookup yields CDR1 SGHTA and CDR2 FQGNSA. The sample taken for sequencing was peripheral blood. The chain uses TRBV7-2 and TRBJ2-7; 9 bases are shared with TRBD1. This TCR was sampled from an elderly woman with active or convalescent COVID-19. CDR3 protein: CASSRGQGPFYEQYF. Written as DNA, the CDR3 is TGTGCCAGCAGCAGGGGACAGGGTCCTTTCTACGAGCAGTACTTC.